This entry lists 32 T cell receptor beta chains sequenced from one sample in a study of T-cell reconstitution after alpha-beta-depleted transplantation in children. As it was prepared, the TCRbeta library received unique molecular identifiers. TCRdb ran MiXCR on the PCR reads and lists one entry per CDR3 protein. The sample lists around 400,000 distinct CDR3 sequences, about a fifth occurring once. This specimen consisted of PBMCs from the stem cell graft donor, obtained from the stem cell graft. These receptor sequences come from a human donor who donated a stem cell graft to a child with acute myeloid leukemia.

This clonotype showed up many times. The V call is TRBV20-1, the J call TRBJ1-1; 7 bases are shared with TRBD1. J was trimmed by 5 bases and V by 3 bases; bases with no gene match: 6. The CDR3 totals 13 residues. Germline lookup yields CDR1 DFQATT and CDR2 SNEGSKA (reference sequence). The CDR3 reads CSARGQYRTEAFF. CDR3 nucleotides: TGCAGTGCTAGGGGACAGTATCGGACTGAAGCTTTCTTT.

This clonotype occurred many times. The CDR3 sequence is CASSLTAGGLEQYF. The CDR3 DNA reads as TGTGCCAGCAGTTTAACGGCAGGGGGCCTCGAGCAGTACTTC. The chain combines TRBV12-3 or TRBV12-4 with TRBJ2-7, with TRBD1 matching 8 bases. V lost 2 bases and J lost 6; bases outside the gene matches: 6. The CDR3 spans 14 residues.

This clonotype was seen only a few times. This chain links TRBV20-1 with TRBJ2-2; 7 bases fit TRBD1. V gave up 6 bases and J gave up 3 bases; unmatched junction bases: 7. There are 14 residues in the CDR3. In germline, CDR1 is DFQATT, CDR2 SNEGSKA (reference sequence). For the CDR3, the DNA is TGCAGTGCAACCTCGGGACAGCACACCGGGGAGCTGTTTTTT. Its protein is CSATSGQHTGELFF.

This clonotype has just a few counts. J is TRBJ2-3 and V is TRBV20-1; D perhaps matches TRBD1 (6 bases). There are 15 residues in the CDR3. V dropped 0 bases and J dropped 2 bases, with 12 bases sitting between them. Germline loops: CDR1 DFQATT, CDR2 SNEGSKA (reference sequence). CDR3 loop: CSARERTELTDTQYF. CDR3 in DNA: TGCAGTGCTAGAGAACGGACAGAACTCACAGATACGCAGTATTTT.

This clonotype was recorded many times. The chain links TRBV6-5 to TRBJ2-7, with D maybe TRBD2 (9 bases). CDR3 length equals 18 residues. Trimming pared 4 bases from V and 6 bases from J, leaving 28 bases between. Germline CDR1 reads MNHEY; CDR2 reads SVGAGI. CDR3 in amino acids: CASSSYRGRSSGISEQYF. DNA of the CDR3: TGTGCCAGCAGTTCGTACAGGGGGAGGTCTAGCGGGATAAGCGAGCAGTACTTC.

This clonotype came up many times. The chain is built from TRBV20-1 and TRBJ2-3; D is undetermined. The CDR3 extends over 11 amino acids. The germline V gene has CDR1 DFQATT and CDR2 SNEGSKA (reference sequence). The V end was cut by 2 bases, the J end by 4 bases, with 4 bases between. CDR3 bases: TGCAGTGCTAGACCTTCAGATACGCAGTATTTT. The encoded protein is CSARPSDTQYF.

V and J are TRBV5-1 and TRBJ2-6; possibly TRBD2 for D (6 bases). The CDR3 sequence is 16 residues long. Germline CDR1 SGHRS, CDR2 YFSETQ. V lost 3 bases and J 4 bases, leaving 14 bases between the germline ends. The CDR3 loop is CASSSRGGVGANVLTF. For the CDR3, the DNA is TGCGCCAGCAGCTCCCGGGGCGGGGTCGGGGCCAACGTCCTGACTTTC.

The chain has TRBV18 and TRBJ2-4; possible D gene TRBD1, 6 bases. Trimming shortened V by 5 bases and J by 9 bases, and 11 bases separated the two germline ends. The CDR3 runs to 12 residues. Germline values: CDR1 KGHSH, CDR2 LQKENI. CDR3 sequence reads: CASSEQGGIQYF. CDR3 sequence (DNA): TGTGCCAGCTCAGAACAGGGCGGCATTCAGTACTTC.

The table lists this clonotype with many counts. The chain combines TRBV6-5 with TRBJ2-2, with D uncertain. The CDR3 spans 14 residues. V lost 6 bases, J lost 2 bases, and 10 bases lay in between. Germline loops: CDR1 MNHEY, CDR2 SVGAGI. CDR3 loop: CASSRGSNTGELFF. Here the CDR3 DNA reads TGTGCCAGCAGCCGAGGATCAAACACCGGGGAGCTGTTTTTT.

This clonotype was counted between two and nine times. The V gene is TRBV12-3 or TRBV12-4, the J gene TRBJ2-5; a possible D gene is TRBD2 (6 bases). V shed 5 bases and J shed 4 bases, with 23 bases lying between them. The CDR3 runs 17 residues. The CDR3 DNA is TGTGCCAGCAGTCCCCGGCTTCGGGAGAGGGAGGTAGAGACCCAGTACTTC. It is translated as CASSPRLREREVETQYF.

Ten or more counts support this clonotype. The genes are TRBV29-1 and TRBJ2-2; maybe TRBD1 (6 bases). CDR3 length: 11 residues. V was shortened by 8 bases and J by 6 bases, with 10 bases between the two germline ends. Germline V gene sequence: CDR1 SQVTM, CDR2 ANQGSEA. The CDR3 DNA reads TGCAGCACACAGGGTCCCGGGGAGCTGTTTTTT. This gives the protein CSTQGPGELFF.

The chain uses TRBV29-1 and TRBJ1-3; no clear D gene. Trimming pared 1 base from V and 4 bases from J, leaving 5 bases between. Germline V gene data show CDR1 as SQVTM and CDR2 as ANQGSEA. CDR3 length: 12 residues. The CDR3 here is CSVEGSGNTIYF. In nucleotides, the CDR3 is TGCAGCGTTGAAGGGTCGGGAAACACCATATATTTT.

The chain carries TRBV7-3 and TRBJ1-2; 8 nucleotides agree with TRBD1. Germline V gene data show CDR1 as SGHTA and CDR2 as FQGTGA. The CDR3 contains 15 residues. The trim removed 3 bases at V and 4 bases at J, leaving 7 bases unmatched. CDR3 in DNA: TGTGCCAGCAGCTTGTTCCGGGACAGGAGCTATGGCTACACCTTC. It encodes CASSLFRDRSYGYTF.

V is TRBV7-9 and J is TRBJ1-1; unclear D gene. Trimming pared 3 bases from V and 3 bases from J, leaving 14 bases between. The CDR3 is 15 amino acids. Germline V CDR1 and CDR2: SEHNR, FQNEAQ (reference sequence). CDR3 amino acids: CASSFGITIYTEAFF. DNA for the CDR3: TGTGCCAGCAGCTTTGGGATTACGATTTACACTGAAGCTTTCTTT.

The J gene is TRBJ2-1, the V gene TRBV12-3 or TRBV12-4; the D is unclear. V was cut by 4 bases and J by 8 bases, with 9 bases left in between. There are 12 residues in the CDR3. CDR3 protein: CASSSSRDEQFF. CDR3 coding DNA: TGTGCCAGCAGTTCCTCTAGGGATGAGCAGTTCTTC.

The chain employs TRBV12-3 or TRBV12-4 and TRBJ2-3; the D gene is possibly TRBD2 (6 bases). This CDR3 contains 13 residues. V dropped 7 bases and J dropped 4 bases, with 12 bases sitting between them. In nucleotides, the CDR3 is TGTGCCAGCACTAGCGTCATTTCAGATACGCAGTATTTT. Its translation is CASTSVISDTQYF.

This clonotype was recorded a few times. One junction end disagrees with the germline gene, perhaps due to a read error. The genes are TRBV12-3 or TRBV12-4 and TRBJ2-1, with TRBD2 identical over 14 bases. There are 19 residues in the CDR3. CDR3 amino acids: CASCFAVPGLAGELNEQFF. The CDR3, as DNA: TGTGCCAGCTGTTTCGCGGTCCCGGGACTAGCGGGAGAGTTAAATGAGCAGTTCTTC.

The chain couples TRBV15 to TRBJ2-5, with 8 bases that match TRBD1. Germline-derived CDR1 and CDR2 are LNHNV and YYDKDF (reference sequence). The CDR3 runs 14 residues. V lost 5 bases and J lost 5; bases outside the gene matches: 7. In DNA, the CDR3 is TGTGCCACCAGCCCTCGGACAGGGTTGGAGACCCAGTACTTC. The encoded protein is CATSPRTGLETQYF.

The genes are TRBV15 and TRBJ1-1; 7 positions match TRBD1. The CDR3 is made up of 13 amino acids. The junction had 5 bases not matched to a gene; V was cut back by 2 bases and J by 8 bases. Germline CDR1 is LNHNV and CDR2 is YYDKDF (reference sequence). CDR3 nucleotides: TGTGCCACCAGCAGATCTCTGGACAGGGAAGCTTTCTTT. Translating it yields CATSRSLDREAFF.

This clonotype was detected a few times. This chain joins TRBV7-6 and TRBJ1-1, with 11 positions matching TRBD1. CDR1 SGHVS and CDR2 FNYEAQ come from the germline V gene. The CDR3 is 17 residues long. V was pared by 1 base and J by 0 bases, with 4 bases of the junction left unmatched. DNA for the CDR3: TGTGCCAGCAGCTTAGTCGGGACAGGGGGGATGAACACTGAAGCTTTCTTT. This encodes CASSLVGTGGMNTEAFF.

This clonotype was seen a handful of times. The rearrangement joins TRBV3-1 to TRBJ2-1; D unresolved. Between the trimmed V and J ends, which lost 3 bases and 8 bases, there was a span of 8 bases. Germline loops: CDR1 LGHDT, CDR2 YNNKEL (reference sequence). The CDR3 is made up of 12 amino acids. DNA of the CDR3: TGTGCCAGCAGCCACGATTGGCATGAGCAGTTCTTC. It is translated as CASSHDWHEQFF.

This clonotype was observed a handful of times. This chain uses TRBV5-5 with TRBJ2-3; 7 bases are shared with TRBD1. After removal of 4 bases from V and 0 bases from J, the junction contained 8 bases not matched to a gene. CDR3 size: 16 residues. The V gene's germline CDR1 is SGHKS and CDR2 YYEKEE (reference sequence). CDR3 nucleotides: TGTGCCAGCAGCGTAGGACCGGGACAGAGCACAGATACGCAGTATTTT. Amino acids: CASSVGPGQSTDTQYF.

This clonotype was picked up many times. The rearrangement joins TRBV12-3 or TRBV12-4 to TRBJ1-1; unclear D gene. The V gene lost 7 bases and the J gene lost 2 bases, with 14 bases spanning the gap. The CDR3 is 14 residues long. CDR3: CASNMRVSNTEAFF. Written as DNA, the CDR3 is TGTGCCAGCAACATGAGGGTTTCTAACACTGAAGCTTTCTTT.

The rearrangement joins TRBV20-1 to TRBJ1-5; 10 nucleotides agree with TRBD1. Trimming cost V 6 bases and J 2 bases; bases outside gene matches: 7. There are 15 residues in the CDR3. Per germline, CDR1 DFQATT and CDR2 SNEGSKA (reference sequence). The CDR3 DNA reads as TGCAGTGCCAACCGGGACAGGGGTGGCAATCAGCCCCAGCATTTT. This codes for CSANRDRGGNQPQHF.

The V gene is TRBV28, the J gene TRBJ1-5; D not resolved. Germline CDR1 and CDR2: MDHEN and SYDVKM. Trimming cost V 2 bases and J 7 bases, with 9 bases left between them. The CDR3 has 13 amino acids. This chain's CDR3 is CASSLGGRQPQHF. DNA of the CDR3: TGTGCCAGCAGTTTAGGAGGGAGGCAGCCCCAGCATTTT.

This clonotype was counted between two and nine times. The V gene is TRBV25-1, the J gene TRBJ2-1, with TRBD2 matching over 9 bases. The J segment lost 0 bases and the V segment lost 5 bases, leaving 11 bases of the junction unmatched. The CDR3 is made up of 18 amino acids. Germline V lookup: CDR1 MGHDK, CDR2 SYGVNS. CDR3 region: CASSQNNPGLASYNEQFF. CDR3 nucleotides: TGTGCCAGCAGTCAGAACAATCCGGGACTAGCCTCCTACAATGAGCAGTTCTTC.

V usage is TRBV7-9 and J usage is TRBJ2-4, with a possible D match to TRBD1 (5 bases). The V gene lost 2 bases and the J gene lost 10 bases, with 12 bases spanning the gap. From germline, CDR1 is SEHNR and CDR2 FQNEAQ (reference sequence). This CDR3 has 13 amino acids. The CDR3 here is CASSLSGQLIQYF. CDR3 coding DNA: TGTGCCAGCAGCTTATCAGGGCAATTAATTCAGTACTTC.

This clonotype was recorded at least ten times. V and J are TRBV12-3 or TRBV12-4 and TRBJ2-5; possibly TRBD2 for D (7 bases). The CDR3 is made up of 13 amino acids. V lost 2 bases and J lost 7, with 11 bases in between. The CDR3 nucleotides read TGTGCCAGCAGTTTAAGGGGGGAGGGGACCCAGTACTTC. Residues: CASSLRGEGTQYF.

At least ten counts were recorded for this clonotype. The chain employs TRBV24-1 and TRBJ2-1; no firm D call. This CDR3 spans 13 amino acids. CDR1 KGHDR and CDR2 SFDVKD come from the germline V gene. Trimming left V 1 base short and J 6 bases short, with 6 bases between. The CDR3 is CATSDFMANEQFF. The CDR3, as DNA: TGTGCCACCAGTGATTTCATGGCCAATGAGCAGTTCTTC.

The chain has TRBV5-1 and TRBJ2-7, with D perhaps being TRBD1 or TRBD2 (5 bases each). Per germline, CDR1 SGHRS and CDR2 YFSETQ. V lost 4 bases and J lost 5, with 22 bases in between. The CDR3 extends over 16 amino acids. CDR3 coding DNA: TGCGCCAGCAGCAACCAGGGACCACGGGCTACTAACGAGCAGTACTTC. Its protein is CASSNQGPRATNEQYF.

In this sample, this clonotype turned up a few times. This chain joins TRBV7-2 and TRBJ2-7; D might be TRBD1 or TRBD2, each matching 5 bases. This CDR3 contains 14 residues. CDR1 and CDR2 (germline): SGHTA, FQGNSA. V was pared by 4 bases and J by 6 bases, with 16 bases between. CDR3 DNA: TGTGCCAGCAGCTCGCAACACCTCGGGACCGAGCAGTACTTC. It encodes CASSSQHLGTEQYF.

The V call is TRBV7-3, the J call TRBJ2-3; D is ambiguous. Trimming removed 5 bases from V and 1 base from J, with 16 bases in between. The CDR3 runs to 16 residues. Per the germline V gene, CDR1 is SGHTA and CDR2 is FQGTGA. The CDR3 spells CASSDWTLRGTDTQYF. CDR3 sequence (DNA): TGTGCCAGCAGCGACTGGACCTTAAGGGGCACAGATACGCAGTATTTT.